The 9 T cell receptor beta chains in this list originate from one sample, sequenced in a study of blood T cells in healthy people across ages. It was with a sample-barcoded 5' primer and a J-beta primer mix that a second PCR of roughly 7 to 12 cycles was run. TCRdb re-derived calls from the 5' RACE reads in MiXCR, one entry per CDR3 protein. The sample holds 1.8 million or so distinct CDR3 sequences, about two fifths seen once. The source material was blood. Receptors originate from a human donor in good health.

This clonotype was counted only a few times. The rearrangement joins TRBV7-6 to TRBJ2-7; D perhaps matches TRBD2 (5 bases). Deletions cut 3 bases from V and 2 bases from J, with 11 bases between. The CDR3 has 14 residues. Per germline, CDR1 SGHVS and CDR2 FNYEAQ. Written as DNA, the CDR3 is TGTGCCAGCAGCTTTTCGGACTCGCCCTACGAGCAGTACTTC. Its protein is CASSFSDSPYEQYF.

This clonotype was detected only once. The CDR3 reads CSVGQGYGGTQYF. The DNA for the CDR3 is TGCAGCGTTGGACAGGGGTATGGAGGGACCCAGTACTTC. This chain uses TRBV29-1 with TRBJ2-5; 8 positions agree with TRBD1. Germline V lookup: CDR1 SQVTM, CDR2 ANQGSEA. Losses at the gene ends were 4 bases for V and 7 bases for J; bases not matched to a gene: 8. This CDR3 is 13 amino acids long.

This clonotype was observed a few times. This chain joins TRBV4-1 and TRBJ2-1; TRBD1 matches 7 bases. The CDR3 contains 14 residues. Germline CDR1 is MGHRA and CDR2 is YSYEKL. V trimming: 5 bases; J trimming: 6 bases; junction bases outside the gene matches: 7. The chain's CDR3 is CASSGPPGGNEQFF. The CDR3 bases are TGCGCCAGCAGCGGCCCACCAGGGGGCAATGAGCAGTTCTTC.

The V call is TRBV6-1, the J call TRBJ1-1, with TRBD1 identical over 9 bases. V shed 6 bases, J shed 1 base, and the junction held 6 bases outside the gene matches. The germline CDR1 and CDR2 sequences are MNHNS and SASEGT. The CDR3 length is 15 residues. The CDR3 loop is CASSPQGARNTEAFF. CDR3 nucleotide sequence: TGTGCCAGCAGCCCACAGGGGGCAAGGAACACTGAAGCTTTCTTT.

The J gene is TRBJ2-3, the V gene TRBV7-2; 9 bases fit TRBD2. The germline CDR1 and CDR2 sequences are SGHTA and FQGNSA. CDR3 length: 15 residues. Trimming at V came to 5 bases and at J to 8 bases, leaving 11 bases not matched to a gene. CDR3 sequence reads: CASSAIAGVEGTQYF. The CDR3, as DNA: TGTGCCAGCAGCGCCATAGCGGGGGTTGAGGGTACGCAGTATTTT.

This clonotype has a handful of counts. The chain is built from TRBV15 and TRBJ2-4; D might be TRBD2 (6 bases). The V gene's germline CDR1 is LNHNV and CDR2 YYDKDF (reference sequence). The length of the CDR3 is 14 residues. The V end was cut by 0 bases, the J end by 13 bases, with 16 bases between. Here the CDR3 reads CATSREEGAREQYF. The DNA of the CDR3 is TGTGCCACCAGCAGAGAGGAGGGAGCCAGGGAGCAGTACTTC. The whole variable domain, remainder taken from reference TRBV15 and TRBJ2-4, is DAMVIQNPRYQVTQFGKPVTLSCSQTLNHNVMYWYQQKSSQAPKLLFHYYDKDFNNEADTPDNFQSRRPNTSFCFLDIRSPGLGDTAMYLCATSREEGAREQYFGAGTRLSVL.

This clonotype has only a few counts. The chain joins TRBV10-3 to TRBJ1-2, with 7 bases aligning to TRBD1. Germline V CDR1 and CDR2: ENHRY, SYGVKD. CDR3 size: 14 residues. V shed 8 bases and J 7 bases; nucleotides not matched to a gene: 13. The CDR3 bases are TGTGCCATCGGACCCCCACAGGGGATGGGTGGCTACACCTTC. Translated: CAIGPPQGMGGYTF.

This clonotype was observed a few times. The chain employs TRBV24-1 and TRBJ1-2; 7 nucleotides line up with TRBD1. Germline values: CDR1 KGHDR, CDR2 SFDVKD. CDR3 length: 16 residues. The V gene end was trimmed by 4 bases and the J gene end by 3 bases; junction bases not matched to a gene: 10. The CDR3 DNA is TGTGCCACCAGTGACTCGAGACAGGGTCTGTACTATGGCTACACCTTC. It is translated as CATSDSRQGLYYGYTF.

The V call is TRBV4-1, the J call TRBJ1-1; a possible D gene is TRBD1 (6 bases). The ends were cut back, 6 bases at V and 3 bases at J, with 23 bases in the middle. Per the germline V gene, CDR1 is MGHRA and CDR2 is YSYEKL. This CDR3 has 17 residues. CDR3 in DNA: TGCGCCAGCAGATACCGTCCGACAGGCACTGGAGACACTGAAGCTTTCTTT. This sequence encodes CASRYRPTGTGDTEAFF.